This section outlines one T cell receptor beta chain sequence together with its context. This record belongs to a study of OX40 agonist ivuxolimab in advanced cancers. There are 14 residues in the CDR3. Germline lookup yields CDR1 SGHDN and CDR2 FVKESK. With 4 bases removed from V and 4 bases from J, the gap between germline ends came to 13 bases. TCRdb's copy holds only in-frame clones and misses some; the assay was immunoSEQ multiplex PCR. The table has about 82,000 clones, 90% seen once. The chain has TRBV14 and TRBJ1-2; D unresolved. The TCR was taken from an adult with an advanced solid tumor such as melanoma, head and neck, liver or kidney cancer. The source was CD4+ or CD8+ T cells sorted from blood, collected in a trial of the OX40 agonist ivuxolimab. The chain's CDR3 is CASSLNPGAYGYTF. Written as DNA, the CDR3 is TGTGCCAGCAGCCTTAATCCGGGCGCCTATGGCTACACCTTC.